This T cell receptor beta chain emerged from a study of shared clonotypes between healthy human individuals. Study-level results: Only blood samples were collected, and tissue repertoires likely differ. Among the subsets, naive ones generally showed larger estimated richness than memory ones. Unshared clonotypes carried lower generation probabilities than those common to all four donors.

On this clone itself: Its matching antigen is unknown.

Germline-derived CDR1 and CDR2 are SEHNR and FQNEAQ (reference sequence). The CDR3 has 14 residues. Trimming took 5 bases from V and 7 from J; bases not matched to a gene: 9. Several immunoSEQ plates received, in even portions, the genomic DNA of each subset. The assay was immunoSEQ multiplex PCR, and TCRdb's table has in-frame clones only and misses some. The sample records about 1.9 million clones, over 85% being singletons. Terminally differentiated effector memory CD45RA+ cells were excluded by CCR7 positive selection of CD45RO-negative cells. This chain links TRBV7-9 with TRBJ2-7, with 9 bases identical to TRBD1. The specimen sequenced was naive CD8+ T cells from PBMCs. The receptor's source is a man aged 18 to 29 in good health. Some clones in this sample may be carry-over from other donors' samples. The CDR3 DNA sequence: TGTGCCAGCAGCCCCGGGACAGGGTGGGGAGAGCAGTACTTC. Translated: CASSPGTGWGEQYF.